This T cell receptor beta chain is from a study of human T cells and chemical hapten exposure. Looking at the study overall: It was small differences in pooled library volume that mainly caused per-sample TCR yields to vary. General study points: Counts of TCRs above 1 in 1000 frequency stayed unchanged with DPC sensitization.

To note about this clonotype: Antigen specificity is unknown.

Individual cDNA molecules (in the library) carried attached unique molecular identifiers. TCRdb recomputed calls from the RACE reads with MiXCR, one row per CDR3 protein. The table lists 45,000 or so distinct CDR3 sequences, roughly 4.2% of them singletons. The time point: healthy volunteer bleed at 2 weeks. Someone pulled total RNA out of unfractionated whole blood. Per germline, CDR1 GTSNPN and CDR2 SVGIG (reference sequence). The CDR3 covers 16 residues. V was cut by 2 bases and J by 0 bases, with 14 bases left in between. The source is a human donor in good health. Some clones in this sample may be carry-over from other donors' samples. The chain carries TRBV30 and TRBJ1-3; TRBD1 is a possible D gene (5 bases). Material for sequencing was whole blood. This CDR3 reads CAWSRQGRFSGNTIYF. The CDR3 coding sequence is TGTGCCTGGAGTAGGCAGGGCCGTTTCTCTGGAAACACCATATATTTT.